This T cell receptor beta chain is drawn from a study of early T cells in non-severe SARS-CoV-2 infection. Study findings and constraints: Database matching using VDJdb favored anti-spike CD8 responses, with private and CD4 specificities left missing.

One entry per CDR3 protein, called by TCRdb with MiXCR from the 5' RACE reads. The table lists tens of thousands of distinct CDR3 sequences, approximately 10% of them singletons, with less than 5% in the top ten. On this clonotype itself: Antigen specificity is unknown.

Source material: whole blood. This clonotype originated in an adult who was a healthcare worker with PCR-confirmed SARS-CoV-2 infection or an uninfected control (not recorded which).

This chain's CDR3 is CSVDAGGNTEAFF. DNA of the CDR3: TGCAGCGTTGATGCAGGAGGGAACACTGAAGCTTTCTTT. The V gene is TRBV29-1, the J gene TRBJ1-1; D gene unclear. Trimming shortened V by 3 bases and J by 1 base, and 9 bases separated the two germline ends. In germline, CDR1 is SQVTM, CDR2 ANQGSEA. This CDR3 has 13 amino acids.